This entry is about one T cell receptor beta chain. Antigen: not known. The data stem from a study of T-cell memory formation after mild COVID-19. Findings of the study overall: Day 15 to 85 contracting clones showed balanced CD4/CD8; day 15 to 37 expanders favored CD4+.

This CDR3 spans 14 amino acids. CDR1 is MNHNS, CDR2 SASEGT, per germline. TCRdb re-called the 5' RACE reads through MiXCR, storing one row per CDR3 protein. The table has about 260,000 distinct CDR3 sequences, 8% to 10% seen once; the top ten hold about 20%. This sequence joins TRBV6-1 and TRBJ2-1; 9 bases are shared with TRBD2. The J call may be faulty, since TRBJ2-7 better matches the DNA end. The sequence was collected from a man between 18 and 29 years old who had mild COVID-19 (a few samples of this study predate the infection). Cell type and time point are not known. Specimen: PBMCs or a T cell subset sorted from them (not recorded which). CDR3 loop: CASSETLAGYEQYF. The CDR3 region has the DNA TGTGCCAGCAGTGAAACACTAGCGGGCTACGAGCAGTACTTC.